The source of this TCR beta chain is a study of early T cells in non-severe SARS-CoV-2 infection (dated by TCRdb to about 2021). Notes on the research overall: TCR sequencing used bulk RNA from unsorted whole blood, so alpha and beta chains could not be paired.

The junction shows trimming of 0 bases on V and 0 bases on J, plus 5 bases between the germline ends. From the cysteine through the phenylalanine, the CDR3 covers 14 amino acids. Kept here is only the CDR3 DNA, which spans 42 bases and is read in frame from base 1. Taken from the germline V gene (reference sequence), the CDR1 and CDR2 loops are SGHKS and YYEKEE. The table lists this clonotype with many counts. Which antigen it targets is not known. No clone much larger than this one lies a single base away; base qualities are absent. Set within a cohort of healthcare workers in London, UK, this nested case-control study involved weekly PCR testing of nasopharyngeal swabs along with blood sampling. Healthcare workers were recruited during the week of the UK lockdown, between 23 and 31 March 2020, and followed weekly for up to 16 weeks. Beyond this particular receptor, the publication reports: VDJdb matching was skewed toward anti-spike CD8 responses and likely underestimated virus-specific expansions, missing private and CD4 specificities.

Library preparation used 5' RACE. Sequencing took place on a NextSeq 500. To correct for sequencing error and PCR bias, the TCR library protocol tagged individual cDNA molecules with unique molecular identifiers. Sequencing covered both TCR alpha and beta chains, and within each sample the abundances of alpha and beta sequences were tightly co-correlated. The paper's processing steps were these. Decombinator V4 was used to annotate the V gene, J gene and CDR3 of the TCR sequences. Expanded TCRs were defined as changing significantly between any two time points under a Poisson model with p below 0.0001. TCR abundances were normalised to the total number of TCRs sequenced per sample and were expressed as counts per million. TRAV1-2 paired with TRAJ12, TRAJ20 or TRAJ33 defined MAIT TCRs, while TRAV10 paired with TRAJ18 defined iNKT TCRs. VDJdb, accessed 1 November 2021, was searched for CMV, EBV and SARS-CoV-2 annotated TCRs, excluding TCRs annotated for multiple antigens. TCRdb ran its own pipeline on the public reads, namely fastp trimming at Q25 and MiXCR clone calling, and kept in-frame beta chains. Each entry is one CDR3 protein sequence, shown with its most common DNA and genes. The V and J calls follow TCRdb's processing rather than the paper's. For this sample there are over 30,000 distinct CDR3 sequences; around 5% appear just once. The ten top clones hold 14% of the sample.

This receptor was identified in an adult who was a healthcare worker with PCR-confirmed SARS-CoV-2 infection or an uninfected control (not recorded which). The sequence links TRBV5-5 to TRBJ2-3, with the D gene not confidently named. Sequences were obtained from whole blood. The DNA is TGTGCCAGCAGCTTGGGGGAAAGCACAGATACGCAGTATTTT. Its protein product is CASSLGESTDTQYF.